Sequencing of this TCR beta chain was carried out in a study of T cell repertoires in cytomegalovirus infection. About the research overall: Selected CMV epitopes included recently identified HLA-C-restricted ones as well as well-studied HLA-B-restricted ones. Indications of both CMV infection and matching HLA type were provided by public TCR beta signatures. Broader study findings: Cumulative frequency of public TCR beta families picked out carriers of CMV plus the relevant HLA. Predominance within the ex vivo response was attributable to HLA-C-restricted CMV-specific TCR beta clonotypes.

The germline gives CDR1 LGHNA, CDR2 YSLEER. The V gene lost 0 bases and the J gene lost 3 bases, with 8 bases spanning the gap. The CDR3 length is 14 residues. Details on this clonotype: The antigen remains undetermined.

TCRdb re-called the reads through MiXCR, storing one row per CDR3 protein. This table holds around 800,000 distinct CDR3 sequences, about 31% found once. The rearrangement uses TRBV4-3 and TRBJ1-1; the D is unclear. The origin of this receptor is a human donor in good health (CMV status not recorded). Some clones in this sample may be carry-over from other donors' samples. The input for sequencing was cultured CD8+ T cells from PBMCs, taken from culture after CMV antigen stimulation. CDR3 DNA: TGCGCCAGCAGCCAAGACACTGGGGACACTGAAGCTTTCTTT. Amino acids: CASSQDTGDTEAFF.